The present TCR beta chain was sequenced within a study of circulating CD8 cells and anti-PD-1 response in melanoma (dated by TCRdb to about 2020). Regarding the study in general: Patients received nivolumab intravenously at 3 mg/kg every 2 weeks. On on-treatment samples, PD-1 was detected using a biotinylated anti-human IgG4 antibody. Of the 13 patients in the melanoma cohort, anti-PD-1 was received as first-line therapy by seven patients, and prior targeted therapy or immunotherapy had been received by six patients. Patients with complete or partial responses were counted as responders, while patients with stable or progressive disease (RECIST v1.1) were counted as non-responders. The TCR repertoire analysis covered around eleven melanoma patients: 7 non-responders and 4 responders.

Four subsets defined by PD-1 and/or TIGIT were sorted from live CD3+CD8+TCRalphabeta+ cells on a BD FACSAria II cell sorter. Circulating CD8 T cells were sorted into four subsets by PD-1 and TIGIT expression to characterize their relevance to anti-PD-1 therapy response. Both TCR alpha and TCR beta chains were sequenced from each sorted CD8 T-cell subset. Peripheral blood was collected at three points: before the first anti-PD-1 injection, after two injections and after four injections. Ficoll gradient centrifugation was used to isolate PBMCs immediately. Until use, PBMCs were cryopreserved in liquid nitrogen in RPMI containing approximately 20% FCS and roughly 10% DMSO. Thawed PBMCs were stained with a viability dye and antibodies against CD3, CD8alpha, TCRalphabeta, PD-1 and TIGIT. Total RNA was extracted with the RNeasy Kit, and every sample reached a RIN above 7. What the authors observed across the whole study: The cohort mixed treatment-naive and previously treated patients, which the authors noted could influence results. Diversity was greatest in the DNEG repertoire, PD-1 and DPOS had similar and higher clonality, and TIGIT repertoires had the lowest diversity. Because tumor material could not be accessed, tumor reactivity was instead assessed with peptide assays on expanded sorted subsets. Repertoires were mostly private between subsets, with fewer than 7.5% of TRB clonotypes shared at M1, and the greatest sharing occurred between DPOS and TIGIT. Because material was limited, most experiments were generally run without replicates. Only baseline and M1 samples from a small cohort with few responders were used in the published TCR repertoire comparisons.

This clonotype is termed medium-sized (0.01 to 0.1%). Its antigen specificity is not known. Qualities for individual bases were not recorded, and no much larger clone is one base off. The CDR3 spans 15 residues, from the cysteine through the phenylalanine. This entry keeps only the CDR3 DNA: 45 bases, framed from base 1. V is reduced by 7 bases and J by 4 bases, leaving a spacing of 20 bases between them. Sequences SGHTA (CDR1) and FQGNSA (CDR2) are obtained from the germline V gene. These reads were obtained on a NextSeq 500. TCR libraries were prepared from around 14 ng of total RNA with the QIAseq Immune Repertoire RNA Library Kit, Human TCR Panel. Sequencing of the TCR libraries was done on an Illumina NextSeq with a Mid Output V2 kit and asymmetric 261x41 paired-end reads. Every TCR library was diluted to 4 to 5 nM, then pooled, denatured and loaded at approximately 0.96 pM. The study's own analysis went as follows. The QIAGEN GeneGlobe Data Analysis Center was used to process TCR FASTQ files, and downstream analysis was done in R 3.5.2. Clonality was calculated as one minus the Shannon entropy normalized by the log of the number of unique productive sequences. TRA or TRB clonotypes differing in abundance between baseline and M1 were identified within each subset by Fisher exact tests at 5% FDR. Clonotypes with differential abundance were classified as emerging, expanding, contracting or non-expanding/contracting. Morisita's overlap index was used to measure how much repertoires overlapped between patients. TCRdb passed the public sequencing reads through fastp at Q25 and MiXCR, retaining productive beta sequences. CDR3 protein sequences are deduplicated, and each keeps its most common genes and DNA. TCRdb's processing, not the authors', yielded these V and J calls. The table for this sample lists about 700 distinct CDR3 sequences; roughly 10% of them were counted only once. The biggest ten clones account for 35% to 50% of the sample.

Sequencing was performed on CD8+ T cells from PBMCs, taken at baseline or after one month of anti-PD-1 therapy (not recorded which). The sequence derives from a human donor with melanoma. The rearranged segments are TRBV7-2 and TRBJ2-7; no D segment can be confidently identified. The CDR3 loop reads CASTPGRSNFYEQYF. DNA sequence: TGTGCCAGCACTCCGGGTCGGAGCAACTTTTACGAGCAGTACTTC.